This entry concerns a single TCR delta chain. This receptor's antigen is unknown. A far larger clone is one base from this, pointing to a likely read error. Other nucleotide sequences in the sample specify the same CDR3. The data were obtained in a study of gammadelta T cells in human blood (dated by TCRdb to 2020 to 2021). The investigation overall reported the following: In the study, polyclonal expansion of innate gamma-delta T cells immediately after birth was reported to appear to be driven by microbial exposure.

Library preparation used RT-PCR. The sequencer was an Illumina MiSeq. The public reads were reprocessed by TCRdb using CATT, and rows of matching DNA were later combined. This sample gives under 650 delta-chain clones in total; roughly 60% of them show up just once. The top ten constitute 51% of the sample. From cysteine to phenylalanine, the CDR3 is 22 amino acids long. The entry retains the CDR3 DNA only, 66 bases that are in frame from base 1. CDR1 TSWWSYY and CDR2 QGS are derived from the germline V gene. V and J are truncated by 2 bases and 0 bases respectively, leaving an intervening sequence of 31 bases.

Input material: non-Vgamma9Vdelta2 gamma-delta T cells from fetal blood. The TCR was taken from a human fetus. This sequence uses TRDV1 and TRDJ1, and perhaps TRDD3 as D gene, on 6 matching bases. The CDR3 reads as follows: CALGEDSAREASGDYYTDKLIF. The DNA sequence is given as TGTGCTCTTGGGGAAGACTCAGCACGCGAGGCCTCAGGGGATTATTACACCGATAAACTCATCTTT.